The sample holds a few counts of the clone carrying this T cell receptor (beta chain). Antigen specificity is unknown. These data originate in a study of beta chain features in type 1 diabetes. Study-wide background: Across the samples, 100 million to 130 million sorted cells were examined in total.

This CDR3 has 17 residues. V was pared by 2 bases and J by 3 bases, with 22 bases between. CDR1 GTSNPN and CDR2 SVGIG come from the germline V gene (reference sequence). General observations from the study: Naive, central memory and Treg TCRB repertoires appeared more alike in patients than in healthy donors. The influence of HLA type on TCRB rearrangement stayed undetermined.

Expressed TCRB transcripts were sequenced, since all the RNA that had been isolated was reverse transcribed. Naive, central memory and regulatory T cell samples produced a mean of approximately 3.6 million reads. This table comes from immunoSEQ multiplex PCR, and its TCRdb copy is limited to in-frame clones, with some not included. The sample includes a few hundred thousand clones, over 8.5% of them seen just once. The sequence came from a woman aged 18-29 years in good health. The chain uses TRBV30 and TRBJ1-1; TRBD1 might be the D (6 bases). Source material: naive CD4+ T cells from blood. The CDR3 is CAWSKRGAGPRDTEAFF. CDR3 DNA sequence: TGTGCCTGGAGTAAGCGGGGGGCAGGCCCCCGGGACACTGAAGCTTTCTTT. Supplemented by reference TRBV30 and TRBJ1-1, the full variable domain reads SQTIHQWPATLVQPVGSPLSLECTVEGTSNPNLYWYRQAAGRGLQLLFYSVGIGQISSEVPQNLSASRPQDRQFILSSKKLLLSDSGFYLCAWSKRGAGPRDTEAFFGQGTRLTVV.